One sample yielded the 6 T cell receptor beta chains listed below, sequenced in a study of spatial heterogeneity in lung cancer. TCRdb re-called the 5' RACE reads through MiXCR, storing one row per CDR3 protein. This table holds tens of thousands of distinct CDR3 sequences, roughly 8% found once. As for time point: sample taken at primary tumor resection. Sequenced here: PBMCs, sampled at surgery. These receptors were obtained from a male donor with early-stage non-small cell lung cancer.

The V gene is TRBV7-2, the J gene TRBJ2-1; D call uncertain. Between the trimmed V and J ends, which lost 6 bases and 5 bases, there was a span of 11 bases. The CDR3 covers 13 residues. Per the germline V gene, CDR1 is SGHTA and CDR2 is FQGNSA. The CDR3 spells CASRMGGNNEQFF. The CDR3 nucleotides read TGTGCCAGCAGGATGGGCGGTAACAATGAGCAGTTCTTC.

Ten or more counts support this clonotype. This chain links TRBV27 with TRBJ1-1; D gene unclear. Trimming pared 5 bases from V and 8 bases from J, leaving 18 bases between. The CDR3 has 14 amino acids. CDR1 is MNHEY, CDR2 SMNVEV, per germline (reference sequence). The CDR3 region has the DNA TGTGCCAGCAGTCTTCAAACATCCGGGGTGGAAGCTTTCTTT. It codes for CASSLQTSGVEAFF.

This clonotype was picked up a small number of times. In nucleotides, the CDR3 is TGTGCCAGCAGTCACAGGGATAGCAATCAGCCCCAGCATTTT. Its translation is CASSHRDSNQPQHF. J is TRBJ1-5 and V is TRBV27, with D tentatively TRBD1 (6 bases). V shed 5 bases and J shed 0 bases, with 8 bases lying between them. The germline CDR1 and CDR2 sequences are MNHEY and SMNVEV (reference sequence). This CDR3 comprises 14 residues.

Turning to this clonotype: A junction boundary mismatches the germline segment, possibly from a read error. V gene TRBV19 combines with J gene TRBJ2-6; possible D gene TRBD1, 5 bases. From germline, CDR1 is LNHDA and CDR2 SQIVND (reference sequence). The CDR3 consists of 15 residues. The CDR3 spells CASTRGTSGAYVLTF. Written as DNA, the CDR3 is TGTGCCAGTACAAGGGGCACCTCTGGGGCCTACGTCCTGACTTTC.

This clonotype was seen at least ten times. V gene TRBV3-1 combines with J gene TRBJ2-1; 7 bases map to TRBD2. V was clipped by 6 bases and J by 4 bases; unmatched bases: 3. CDR3 size: 13 residues. The germline gives CDR1 LGHDT, CDR2 YNNKEL (reference sequence). The CDR3 sequence: CASRPSGYNEQFF. As DNA, the CDR3 is TGTGCCAGCAGACCTAGCGGATACAATGAGCAGTTCTTC.

The chain carries TRBV19 and TRBJ2-2; the D gene is possibly TRBD1 (5 bases). This CDR3 contains 14 residues. In germline, CDR1 is LNHDA, CDR2 SQIVND (reference sequence). With 7 bases removed from V and 0 bases from J, the gap between germline ends came to 9 bases. The CDR3 bases are TGTGCCAGTATGGACACTCCGAACACCGGGGAGCTGTTTTTT. This codes for CASMDTPNTGELFF.